The present T cell receptor (beta chain) was sequenced within a study of blood T cell repertoires in COVID-19. At the level of the study: There were acute and convalescent COVID-19 samples, and they came from the United States, Italy and Spain. PBMCs, B-cell-depleted T cells, or T cells were the source of the cDNA or gDNA that made up the material.

This CDR3 is 12 amino acids long. V lost 6 bases to trimming and J lost 13 bases; unmatched junction nucleotides: 4. Germline loops: CDR1 MDHEN, CDR2 SYDVKM. Among Cohort 3 donors, those recovered had two negative PCRs, clearance, or symptom resolution. Authors' methods: Cell counts per sample came from amplifying reference gene primers. The assay was immunoSEQ multiplex PCR, and TCRdb's table has in-frame clones only and misses some. V and J calls and clone size are as listed in that table; D and trimming were resolved from the DNA. The repertoire holds 320,000 or so clones, with 80% to 90% as singletons.

The source material was PBMCs or T cells enriched from blood (not recorded which). The rearrangement joins TRBV28 to TRBJ1-6; TRBD1 aligns across 9 bases. The clonotype comes from a man aged 30 to 39 who had recovered from COVID-19. The CDR3: CASRSTGGPLHF. The CDR3 region has the DNA TGTGCCAGCAGATCGACAGGGGGTCCCCTCCACTTT.